One and the same sample provided the 2 T cell receptor beta chains below, sequenced in a study of cytomegalovirus exposure and HLA in healthy donors. Primers included in the PCR were 60 Vbeta and 13 Jbeta primers. Profiled with immunoSEQ multiplex PCR; TCRdb holds only in-frame clones, not every one. The data hold over 110,000 clones, with around 79% observed a single time. Specimen: PBMCs. The receptors were gathered from a man aged 18 to 30 in good health and CMV-seronegative.

The J gene is TRBJ2-7, the V gene TRBV18, with TRBD1 matching over 7 bases. The CDR3 covers 14 residues. Trimming cost V 3 bases and J 4 bases; bases outside gene matches: 6. Germline assignment: CDR1 KGHSH and CDR2 LQKENI. This CDR3 reads CASSPGTDPYEQYF. In DNA, the CDR3 is TGTGCCAGCTCACCCGGGACAGATCCTTACGAGCAGTACTTC.

The CDR3 DNA follows: TGTGCCAGCAGCACAGGGCCTGCGGGCGTCCTGACTTTC. Translation gives CASSTGPAGVLTF. The gene calls are TRBV5-6 and TRBJ2-6; tentative D call: TRBD1 (6 bases). The CDR3 sequence is 13 residues long. The V end was cut by 4 bases, the J end by 12 bases, with 14 bases between. Germline-derived CDR1 and CDR2 are SGHDT and YYEEEE.